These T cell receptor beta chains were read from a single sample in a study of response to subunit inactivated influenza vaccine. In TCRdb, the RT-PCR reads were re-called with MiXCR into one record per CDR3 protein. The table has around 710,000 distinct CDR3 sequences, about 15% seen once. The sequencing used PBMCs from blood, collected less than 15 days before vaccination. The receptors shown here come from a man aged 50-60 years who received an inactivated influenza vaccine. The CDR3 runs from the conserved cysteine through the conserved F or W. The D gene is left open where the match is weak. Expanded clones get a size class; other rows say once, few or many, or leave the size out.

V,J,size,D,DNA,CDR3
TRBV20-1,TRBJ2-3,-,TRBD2,TGCAGTGCTAGAGATGACACCGGGACTAGCGGGTTCCGGCGGGATACGCAGTATTTT,CSARDDTGTSGFRRDTQYF
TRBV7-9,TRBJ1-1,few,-,TGTGCCAGCAGCTTAGAAGTTGGTGGCGGCGAAGCTTTCTTT,CASSLEVGGGEAFF
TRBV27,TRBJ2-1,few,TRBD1,TGTGCCAGCAGTTTCACGGGACAGGGGATTGCTGAGCAGTTCTTC,CASSFTGQGIAEQFF
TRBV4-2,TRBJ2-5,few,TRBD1,TGTGCCAGCAGCCGGACAGACAGGGGAAGGGAGACCCAGTACTTC,CASSRTDRGRETQYF
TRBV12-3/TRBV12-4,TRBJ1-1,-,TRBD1,TGTGCCTTCAGTTTACTCTTACAGGGGGAAGTGGCGAACACTGAAGCTTTCTTT,CAFSLLLQGEVANTEAFF
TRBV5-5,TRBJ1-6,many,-,TGTGCCAGCAGCCGTGGGTATAATTCACCCCTCCACTTT,CASSRGYNSPLHF
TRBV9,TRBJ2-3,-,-,TGTGCCAGCAGCCCTGGGGTTAACACAGATACGCAGTATTTT,CASSPGVNTDTQYF
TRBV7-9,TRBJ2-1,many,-,TGTGCCAGCAGCTCAGTCAGCTCCTACAATGAGCAGTTCTTC,CASSSVSSYNEQFF
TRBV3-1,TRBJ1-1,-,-,TGTGCCAGCAGCCAAGATTTGGCGGTGAACACTGAAGCTTTCTTT,CASSQDLAVNTEAFF
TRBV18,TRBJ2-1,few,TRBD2,TGTGCCAGCTCACCACCGGCGGGAGTGGTTTACAATGAGCAGTTCTTC,CASSPPAGVVYNEQFF
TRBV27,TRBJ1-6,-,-,TGTGCCAGCAGTTCAGACACCTTCGGCGGTTCACCCCTCCACTTT,CASSSDTFGGSPLHF
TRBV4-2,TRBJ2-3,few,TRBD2,TGTGCCAGCAGCCAAGATGGGCGCGGACTAGCGGGGAAGAGCACAGATACGCAGTATTTT,CASSQDGRGLAGKSTDTQYF
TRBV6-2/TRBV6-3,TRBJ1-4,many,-,TGTGCCAGCAGTTCCCCCAGCACGAATTCCACTAATGAAAAACTGTTTTTT,CASSSPSTNSTNEKLFF
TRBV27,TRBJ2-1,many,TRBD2,TGTGCCAGCAGTTTACTAGCGGGAGGGTCACTCAATGAGCAGTTCTTC,CASSLLAGGSLNEQFF
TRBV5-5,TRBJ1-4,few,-,TGTGCCAGCAGCTTGGTCACGGCAAGGGGTGAAAAACTGTTTTTT,CASSLVTARGEKLFF
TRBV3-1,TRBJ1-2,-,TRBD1,TGTGCCAGCAGCCAGGCGGGACAGGGGAGCTATGGCTACACCTTC,CASSQAGQGSYGYTF
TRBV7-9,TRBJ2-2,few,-,TGTGCCAGCAGCCCAGGGCGGGGTTTATACACCGGGGAGCTGTTTTTT,CASSPGRGLYTGELFF
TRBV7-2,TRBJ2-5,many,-,TGTGCCAGCAGCGTAGGAGTGGGAGAGACCCAGTACTTC,CASSVGVGETQYF
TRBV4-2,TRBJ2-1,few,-,TGTGCCAGCAGCCAAGAAACAGGGACTGAGCAGTTCTTC,CASSQETGTEQFF
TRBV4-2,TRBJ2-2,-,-,TGTGCCAGCAGCCAAGTAGGCCCGGGGGTGGTACCTGAGGAGCTGTTTTTT,CASSQVGPGVVPEELFF
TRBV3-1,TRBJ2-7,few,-,TGTGCCAGCAGCCCAAGTGGACACACCTACGAGCAGTACTTC,CASSPSGHTYEQYF
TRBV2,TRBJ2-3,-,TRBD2,TGTGCCAGCACTCTCCTATCTAGCGGGGGGGCTTTCGATACGCAGTATTTT,CASTLLSSGGAFDTQYF
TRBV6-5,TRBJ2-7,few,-,TGTGCCAGCAGTTACAGGGGAGGTTCCTACGAGCAGTACTTC,CASSYRGGSYEQYF
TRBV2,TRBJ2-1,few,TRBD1,TGTGCCACGGGACAGGGAAGGGTGAATGAGCAGTTCTTC,CATGQGRVNEQFF
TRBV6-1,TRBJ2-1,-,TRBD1,TGTGCCAGCACCCCGGACAGGGCCTACAATGAGCAGTTCTTC,CASTPDRAYNEQFF
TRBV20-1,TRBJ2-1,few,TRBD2,TGCAGTGCTAGTGCGGGACTAGGGGGCAATGAGCAGTTCTTC,CSASAGLGGNEQFF
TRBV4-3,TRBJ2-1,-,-,TGCGCCAGCAGCCACCAAGATTCTCCCAATGAGCAGTTCTTC,CASSHQDSPNEQFF
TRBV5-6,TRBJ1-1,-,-,TGTGCCAGCAGCTTGAATTCCCTCATGAACACTGAAGCTTTCTTT,CASSLNSLMNTEAFF
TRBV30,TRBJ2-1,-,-,TGTGCCTGGAGTGCCGGGTACGGTTCCAGCTCCTACAATGAGCAGTTCTTC,CAWSAGYGSSSYNEQFF
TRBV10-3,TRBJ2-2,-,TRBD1,TGTGCCACACAGGGGGCCTTTGTCACCGGGGAGCTGTTTTTT,CATQGAFVTGELFF
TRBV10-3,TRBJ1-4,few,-,TGTGCCATCAGTGAGGGAAGTGGGACTAATGAAAAACTGTTTTTT,CAISEGSGTNEKLFF
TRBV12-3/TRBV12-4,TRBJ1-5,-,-,TGTGCCAGCAGCCCCACTTTATCGCCCCAGCATTTT,CASSPTLSPQHF
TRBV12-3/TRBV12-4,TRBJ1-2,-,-,TGTGCCAGCAGTCCAGGGCCGACCGGTTATGGCTACACCTTC,CASSPGPTGYGYTF
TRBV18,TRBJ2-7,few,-,TGTGCCAGCTCACGGTCATCGGCATACGAGCAGTACTTC,CASSRSSAYEQYF
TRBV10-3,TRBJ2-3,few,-,TGTGCCATCGGTGAGACAGATACGCAGTATTTT,CAIGETDTQYF
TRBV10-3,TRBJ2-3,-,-,TGTGCCATCAGGGAAAGTGGGGGCACAGATACGCAGTATTTT,CAIRESGGTDTQYF
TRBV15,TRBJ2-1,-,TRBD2,TGTGCCACCAGCGAGGGACTAGCGGGAGCCTACAATGAGCAGTTCTTC,CATSEGLAGAYNEQFF
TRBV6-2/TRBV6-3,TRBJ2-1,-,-,TGTGCCAGCGGAGGGATCGATGAGCAGTCCTTC,CASGGIDEQSF
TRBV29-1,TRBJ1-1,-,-,TGCAGCGTTGACAGGGGCGGAACTGAAGCTTTCTTT,CSVDRGGTEAFF
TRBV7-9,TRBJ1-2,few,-,TGTGCCAGCAGCTTAGGGTCTTTGGGAGCTAACTATGGCTACACCTTC,CASSLGSLGANYGYTF
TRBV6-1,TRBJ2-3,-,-,TGTGCCAGCAAGGTAGCGAGCACAGATACGCAGTATTTT,CASKVASTDTQYF
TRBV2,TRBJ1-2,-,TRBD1,TGTGCCAGCAGTGTGGGACAGCCAGGAAAGAACTATGGCTACACCTTC,CASSVGQPGKNYGYTF
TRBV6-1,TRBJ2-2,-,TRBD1,TGTGCCAGCAGAACCCCCCAGGGGGATACCGGGGAGCTGTTTTTT,CASRTPQGDTGELFF
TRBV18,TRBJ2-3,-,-,TGTGCCAGCTCACCAGCTGCCAATCGGGATACGCAGTATTTT,CASSPAANRDTQYF
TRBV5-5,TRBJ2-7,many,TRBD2,TGTGCCAGCAGCTTGGGACTAGCGGACTCCTACGAGCAGTACTTC,CASSLGLADSYEQYF
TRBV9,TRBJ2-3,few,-,TGTGCCAGCAGCGTAGAAGGAACCTGGAGGACGCAGTATTTT,CASSVEGTWRTQYF
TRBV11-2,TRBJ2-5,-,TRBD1,TGTGCCAGCAGCTTGGGACCGACAGGGCAAGAGACCCAGTACTTC,CASSLGPTGQETQYF
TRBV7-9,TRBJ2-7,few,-,TGTGCCAGCGGTCGCACCGGGTCTTTTGCCGAGCAGTACTTC,CASGRTGSFAEQYF
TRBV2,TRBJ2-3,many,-,TGTGCCAGCACACGGTCAGATACGCAGTATTTT,CASTRSDTQYF
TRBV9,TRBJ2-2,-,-,TGTGCCAGCACCCCAACGGGGACCGGGGAGCTGTTTTTT,CASTPTGTGELFF
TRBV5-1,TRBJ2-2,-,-,TGCGCCAGCAGCTTGGAGGGGCCCACCGGGGAGCTGTTTTTT,CASSLEGPTGELFF
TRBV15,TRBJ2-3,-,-,TGTGCCACCAGCAGAGATAGTAGGACTCAGGGTAATGCAGATACGCAGTATTTT,CATSRDSRTQGNADTQYF
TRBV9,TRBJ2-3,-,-,TGTGCCAGCAGCGTAGATTCGGGACTTAGACTTACGAGGAACACAGATACGCAGTATTTT,CASSVDSGLRLTRNTDTQYF
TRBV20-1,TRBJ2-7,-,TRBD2,TGCAGTGCTAGGGCCTTAGCGGGGGTCCTTTCCTACGAGCAGTACTTC,CSARALAGVLSYEQYF
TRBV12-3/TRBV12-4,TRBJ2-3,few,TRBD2,TGTGCCAGCAGTCTACCTCGGACTAGCGGTTCCACAGATACGCAGTATTTT,CASSLPRTSGSTDTQYF
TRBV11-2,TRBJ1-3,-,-,TGTGCCAGCAGCTCCCTAGGTGGAAACACCATATATTTT,CASSSLGGNTIYF
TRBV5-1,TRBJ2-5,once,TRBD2,TGCGCCAGCATCTTGGGACGACTAGCGGGGAAGCAAGAGACCCAGTACTTC,CASILGRLAGKQETQYF
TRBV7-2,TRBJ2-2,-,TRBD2,TGTGCCAGCAGCTTAGTGGGACTAGCGGGAGTACCCGGGGAGCTGTTTTTT,CASSLVGLAGVPGELFF